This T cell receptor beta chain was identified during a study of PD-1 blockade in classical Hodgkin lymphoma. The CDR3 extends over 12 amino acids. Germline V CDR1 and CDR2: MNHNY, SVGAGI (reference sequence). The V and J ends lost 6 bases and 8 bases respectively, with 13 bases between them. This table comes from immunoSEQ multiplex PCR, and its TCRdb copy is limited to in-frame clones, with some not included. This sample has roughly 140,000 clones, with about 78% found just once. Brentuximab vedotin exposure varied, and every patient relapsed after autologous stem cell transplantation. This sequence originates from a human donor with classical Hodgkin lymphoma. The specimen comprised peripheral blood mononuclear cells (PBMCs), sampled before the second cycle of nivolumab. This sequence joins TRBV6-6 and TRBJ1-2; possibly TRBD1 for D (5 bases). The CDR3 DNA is TGTGCCAGCAGGATAGACAGCGGCGGCTACACCTTC. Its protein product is CASRIDSGGYTF.